The present T cell receptor beta chain was sequenced within a study of T cell repertoires in MIS-A myocarditis. Only in-frame clones appear in the TCRdb table, and some are missing; sequencing was by immunoSEQ multiplex PCR. The table has roughly 15,000 clones, 74% seen once. From germline, CDR1 is SGHTA and CDR2 FQGTGA. Trimming removed 6 bases at V and 5 bases at J, with 11 bases between. The CDR3 runs 13 residues. The sequencing sample was made of left ventricle heart tissue obtained at autopsy. The source of this sequence is a man between 18 and 35 years old with fulminant myocarditis from multisystem inflammatory syndrome in adults (MIS-A) after COVID-19. The rearrangement links TRBV7-3 to TRBJ2-1; perhaps D is TRBD1 or TRBD2 (5 bases each). CDR3 DNA: TGTGCCAGCAGTTGGGACGGAAACAATGAGCAGTTCTTC. Its translation: CASSWDGNNEQFF.